Shown below are 30 T cell receptor beta chains from a single sample sequenced in a study of T cells in localized non-small cell lung cancer. Using immunoSEQ multiplex PCR, the repertoire was profiled, and TCRdb retains in-frame clones only, with some absent. The sample holds tens of thousands of clones, roughly 90% seen once. The starting material was peripheral blood, obtained before any cancer treatment. The receptors here all came from a man aged 35 to 69 with stage I squamous cell lung carcinoma.

The gene calls are TRBV10-3 and TRBJ1-2; TRBD1 is a possible D gene (5 bases). CDR3 size: 16 residues. Germline CDR1 and CDR2: ENHRY and SYGVKD. V lost 7 bases and J 4 bases, leaving 22 bases between the germline ends. DNA for the CDR3: TGTGCCATCAAAGGGACGGGCTTGGTGGGAGGCTATGGCTACACCTTC. It encodes CAIKGTGLVGGYGYTF.

This clone occurred once. The chain recombines TRBV5-1 with TRBJ2-1, with 9 bases matching TRBD2. The CDR3 consists of 15 residues. V lost 9 bases, J lost 4 bases, and 11 bases stayed unmatched. Germline loops: CDR1 SGHRS, CDR2 YFSETQ. The CDR3 reads CATSKETSGYNEQFF. The CDR3 nucleotides are TGCGCCACTTCCAAAGAGACTAGCGGTTACAATGAGCAGTTCTTC.

The genes are TRBV27 and TRBJ2-7, with D possibly being TRBD2 (7 bases). Between the trimmed V and J ends, which lost 3 bases and 2 bases, there was a span of 14 bases. The CDR3 sequence is 15 residues long. In germline, CDR1 is MNHEY, CDR2 SMNVEV (reference sequence). The CDR3 DNA sequence: TGTGCCAGCAGTTTGTTCAGGGGAGGGGCCTACGAGCAGTACTTC. Translated, it gives CASSLFRGGAYEQYF.

The V and J genes are TRBV6-5 and TRBJ1-2; 7 positions match TRBD1. The CDR3 loop spans 14 amino acids. J gave up 5 bases and V 5 bases, and 8 bases lay outside the gene matches. Germline V lookup: CDR1 MNHEY, CDR2 SVGAGI. For the CDR3, the DNA is TGTGCCAGCAGTCGGACAGGAGGGGAGTATGGCTACACCTTC. Its protein product is CASSRTGGEYGYTF.

This clone was detected once. The chain is built from TRBV29-1 and TRBJ2-5; D possibly corresponds to TRBD2 (6 bases). Germline CDR1 reads SQVTM; CDR2 reads ANQGSEA. Trimming took 5 bases from V and 5 from J, leaving 24 bases between them. The CDR3 length is 16 residues. The CDR3 spells CSVRLQLRAGRETQYF. CDR3 coding DNA: TGCAGCGTTCGACTTCAATTGAGGGCGGGACGGGAGACCCAGTACTTC.

The chain has TRBV2 and TRBJ1-5; the D gene is possibly TRBD1 (5 bases). The CDR3 covers 13 residues. CDR1 and CDR2 (germline): SNHLY, FYNNEI. Trimming took 8 bases from V and 7 from J, leaving 15 bases between them. CDR3 region: CASASGRVQPQHF. The CDR3 bases are TGTGCCAGCGCATCGGGCAGGGTCCAGCCCCAGCATTTT. The complete variable domain, with remaining parts taken from reference TRBV2 and TRBJ1-5, reads EPEVTQTPSHQVTQMGQEVILRCVPISNHLYFYWYRQILGQKVEFLVSFYNNEISEKSEIFDDQFSVERPDGSNFTLKIRSTKLEDSAMYFCASASGRVQPQHFGDGTRLSIL.

This clone was seen once. This CDR3 is CAIRGASETQYF. Here the CDR3 DNA reads TGTGCCATCAGGGGGGCAAGTGAGACCCAGTACTTC. V usage is TRBV10-3 and J usage is TRBJ2-5; TRBD1 is a possible D gene (6 bases). CDR3 length: 12 residues. V shed 6 bases and J shed 5 bases, with 10 bases lying between them. Germline V gives CDR1 ENHRY, CDR2 SYGVKD.

The chain couples TRBV19 to TRBJ1-5; D is undetermined. Trimming stripped 3 bases from V and 7 bases from J, with 7 bases between. The length of the CDR3 is 12 residues. The V gene's germline CDR1 is LNHDA and CDR2 SQIVND (reference sequence). In nucleotides, the CDR3 is TGTGCCAGTAGTATTCTTCCGCAGCCCCAGCATTTT. Translating gives CASSILPQPQHF. The full variable domain, with the rest looked up from reference TRBV19 and TRBJ1-5, is DGGITQSPKYLFRKEGQNVTLSCEQNLNHDAMYWYRQDPGQGLRLIYYSQIVNDFQKGDIAEGYSVSREKKESFPLTVTSAQKNPTAFYLCASSILPQPQHFGDGTRLSIL.

This clone came up once. The genes are TRBV5-4 and TRBJ1-4; D is uncertain. V lost 1 base to trimming and J lost 0 bases, with 10 bases between them. This CDR3 comprises 16 residues. CDR1 is SGHNT, CDR2 YYREEE, per germline (reference sequence). The CDR3 is CASSLSMGTTNEKLFF. CDR3 nucleotides: TGTGCCAGCAGCTTGTCTATGGGAACAACTAATGAAAAACTGTTTTTT.

This clone was found a few times. The chain has TRBV28 and TRBJ1-4, with a weak D call TRBD1 (6 bases). The germline V gene has CDR1 MDHEN and CDR2 SYDVKM. The CDR3 extends over 15 amino acids. The V and J ends lost 6 bases and 7 bases respectively, with 18 bases between them. CDR3: CASRPTGSSGEKLFF. The CDR3 DNA is TGTGCCAGCAGGCCTACAGGGAGCTCAGGTGAAAAACTGTTTTTT. Using reference TRBV28 and TRBJ1-4 for the parts outside the CDR3, the full variable domain is DVKVTQSSRYLVKRTGEKVFLECVQDMDHENMFWYRQDPGLGLRLIYFSYDVKMKEKGDIPEGYSVSREKKERFSLILESASTNQTSMYLCASRPTGSSGEKLFFGSGTQLSVL.

This chain uses TRBV19 with TRBJ1-1; TRBD1 matches 9 bases. This CDR3 contains 15 residues. J gave up 5 bases and V 4 bases, and 8 bases lay outside the gene matches. CDR1 and CDR2 from the germline V gene are LNHDA and SQIVND (reference sequence). DNA for the CDR3: TGTGCCAGTAGTAACCCGGGACAGGGAGATACTGAAGCTTTCTTT. Its protein is CASSNPGQGDTEAFF. Combining the CDR3 with reference TRBV19 and TRBJ1-1 gives the whole variable domain DGGITQSPKYLFRKEGQNVTLSCEQNLNHDAMYWYRQDPGQGLRLIYYSQIVNDFQKGDIAEGYSVSREKKESFPLTVTSAQKNPTAFYLCASSNPGQGDTEAFFGQGTRLTVV.

This chain uses TRBV6-5 with TRBJ2-5; D perhaps matches TRBD2 (7 bases). Between the trimmed V and J ends, which lost 0 bases and 7 bases, there was a span of 12 bases. CDR3 size: 14 residues. CDR1 is MNHEY, CDR2 SVGAGI, per germline. CDR3 in amino acids: CASSYSSRGGTQYF. CDR3 nucleotide sequence: TGTGCCAGCAGTTACTCGAGTAGGGGGGGGACCCAGTACTTC.

J is TRBJ2-3 and V is TRBV15; D is possibly TRBD2 (6 bases). CDR3 length: 16 amino acids. Trimming took 6 bases from V and 2 from J, leaving 18 bases between them. The germline gives CDR1 LNHNV, CDR2 YYDKDF (reference sequence). In DNA, the CDR3 is TGTGCCACCAGATTGTTCGCGGGGCGCACCACAGATACGCAGTATTTT. It codes for CATRLFAGRTTDTQYF. Drawing the rest from reference TRBV15 and TRBJ2-3, the complete variable domain is DAMVIQNPRYQVTQFGKPVTLSCSQTLNHNVMYWYQQKSSQAPKLLFHYYDKDFNNEADTPDNFQSRRPNTSFCFLDIRSPGLGDTAMYLCATRLFAGRTTDTQYFGPGTRLTVL.

J is TRBJ2-4 and V is TRBV27; D is unresolved. The CDR3 covers 12 residues. The V end was cut by 5 bases, the J end by 6 bases, with 8 bases between. Germline lookup yields CDR1 MNHEY and CDR2 SMNVEV (reference sequence). The CDR3 nucleotides are TGTGCCAGCAGTAACACGGGAAACATTCAGTACTTC. As protein: CASSNTGNIQYF.

This clone was seen just once. The chain recombines TRBV5-8 with TRBJ2-4, with D possibly TRBD1 on 5 matching bases. CDR3 size: 10 residues. Germline lookup yields CDR1 SGHTS and CDR2 YDEGEE. V was cut by 3 bases and J by 15 bases, with 10 bases left in between. The CDR3 reads CASSSGGAYF. The CDR3 region has the DNA TGTGCCAGCAGCTCTGGTGGGGCGTACTTC.

The V call is TRBV7-6, the J call TRBJ2-5, with D unresolved. V was shortened by 5 bases and J by 5 bases, with 12 bases between the two germline ends. CDR1 SGHVS and CDR2 FNYEAQ come from the germline V gene. CDR3 length: 13 amino acids. CDR3 sequence: CASSGQIRETQYF. CDR3 bases: TGTGCCAGCAGCGGCCAGATCAGGGAGACCCAGTACTTC.

The rearrangement joins TRBV6-5 to TRBJ1-2, with D perhaps TRBD1 (6 bases). There are 13 residues in the CDR3. V was pared by 4 bases and J by 8 bases, with 14 bases between. Germline CDR1 MNHEY, CDR2 SVGAGI. CDR3 sequence: CASSSTGPGGYTF. In DNA, the CDR3 is TGTGCCAGCAGTTCGACAGGCCCGGGGGGCTACACCTTC.

The rearrangement uses TRBV6-6 and TRBJ2-2; D gene ambiguous. CDR1 and CDR2 (germline): MNHNY, SVGAGI (reference sequence). Deletions cut 9 bases from V and 0 bases from J, with 8 bases between. This CDR3 region has 13 residues. CDR3 in amino acids: CASETSNTGELFF. CDR3 in DNA: TGTGCCAGTGAAACCTCGAACACCGGGGAGCTGTTTTTT.

The chain links TRBV4-1 to TRBJ2-2, with D possibly called TRBD1 or TRBD2 (6 bases each). Germline V CDR1 and CDR2: MGHRA, YSYEKL. Trimming removed 4 bases from V and 1 base from J, with 13 bases in between. This CDR3 is built from 16 residues. Here the CDR3 reads CASSPTGGQNTGELFF. Here the CDR3 DNA reads TGCGCCAGCAGCCCCACTGGGGGGCAGAACACCGGGGAGCTGTTTTTT.

The chain carries TRBV19 and TRBJ1-5, with a tentative D call TRBD1 (5 bases). V lost 7 bases, J lost 3 bases, and 13 bases lay in between. This CDR3 contains 14 residues. Germline assignment: CDR1 LNHDA and CDR2 SQIVND (reference sequence). The CDR3 nucleotides are TGTGCCAGTAACCGGGGCAGGGCCAATCAGCCCCAGCATTTT. It codes for CASNRGRANQPQHF.

J is TRBJ1-4 and V is TRBV6-5; no clear D gene. V lost 5 bases and J lost 8, with 12 bases in between. Germline V gives CDR1 MNHEY, CDR2 SVGAGI. CDR3 size: 13 residues. For the CDR3, the DNA is TGTGCCAGCAGTATGAGATCAGAGGAAAAACTGTTTTTT. It specifies CASSMRSEEKLFF.

The chain has TRBV5-6 and TRBJ2-5; D ambiguous. Germline CDR1 reads SGHDT; CDR2 reads YYEEEE. The V gene lost 0 bases and the J gene lost 4 bases, with 7 bases spanning the gap. The CDR3 consists of 13 residues. DNA of the CDR3: TGTGCCAGCAGCTTGGCCCACTCAGAGACCCAGTACTTC. Translation gives CASSLAHSETQYF.

The chain recombines TRBV6-1 with TRBJ2-1; the D gene could be TRBD1 or TRBD2 (7 bases each). CDR3 length: 15 residues. Germline assignment: CDR1 MNHNS and CDR2 SASEGT. V gave up 3 bases and J gave up 8 bases, with 17 bases separating them. CDR3 nucleotides: TGTGCCAGCAGTGACTCCCTACAGGGGAGGGATGAGCAGTTCTTC. This encodes CASSDSLQGRDEQFF.

The chain employs TRBV25-1 and TRBJ1-2; D perhaps matches TRBD1 (5 bases). Germline assignment: CDR1 MGHDK and CDR2 SYGVNS. Trimming took off 6 bases at V and 4 bases at J, with 9 bases between the two ends. The CDR3 extends over 12 amino acids. CDR3 nucleotides: TGTGCCAGCAGGACAGATCCCTATGGCTACACCTTC. Amino acids: CASRTDPYGYTF.

This chain connects TRBV18 to TRBJ2-7; D gene uncertain. Trimming took off 4 bases at V and 0 bases at J, with 7 bases between the two ends. Germline CDR1 reads KGHSH; CDR2 reads LQKENI. This CDR3 has 13 residues. The DNA of the CDR3 is TGTGCCAGCTCACAGACTCCCTCCTACGAGCAGTACTTC. Protein product: CASSQTPSYEQYF.

This chain connects TRBV2 to TRBJ2-5, with 9 bases that match TRBD1. The CDR3 totals 16 residues. Germline trimming cut 6 bases from V and 5 bases from J; bases unmatched to any gene: 13. Germline CDR1 reads SNHLY; CDR2 reads FYNNEI. CDR3 protein: CASSGTGHRAGETQYF. CDR3 in DNA: TGTGCCAGCAGCGGGACAGGGCATAGGGCGGGGGAGACCCAGTACTTC.

The V and J genes are TRBV5-1 and TRBJ2-5, with unresolved D. The CDR3 runs 13 residues. V lost 2 bases and J 4 bases, leaving 9 bases between the germline ends. The V gene's germline CDR1 is SGHRS and CDR2 YFSETQ. CDR3 nucleotides: TGCGCCAGCAGCTTAAGGGCTGGAGAGACCCAGTACTTC. Protein: CASSLRAGETQYF.

The chain links TRBV18 to TRBJ1-4; D may be TRBD1 (6 bases). The V gene lost 3 bases and the J gene lost 6 bases, with 14 bases spanning the gap. CDR3 length equals 15 residues. Germline V gene sequence: CDR1 KGHSH, CDR2 LQKENI. The CDR3: CASSPSTGSDEKLFF. The CDR3 nucleotides are TGTGCCAGCTCACCTTCCACAGGGTCGGATGAAAAACTGTTTTTT.

The chain is built from TRBV7-9 and TRBJ1-4, with a weak D call TRBD1 (6 bases). The V end lost 5 bases, the J end lost 6 bases, and 16 bases lay between the germline ends. CDR1 and CDR2 from the germline V gene are SEHNR and FQNEAQ (reference sequence). The CDR3 totals 15 residues. This chain's CDR3 is CASSIKQGYDEKLFF. The CDR3 nucleotides are TGTGCCAGCAGCATCAAACAGGGATATGATGAAAAACTGTTTTTT.

The chain carries TRBV29-1 and TRBJ1-1; D perhaps matches TRBD1 (5 bases). V was pared by 5 bases and J by 2 bases, with 12 bases between. Germline CDR1 and CDR2: SQVTM and ANQGSEA. The CDR3 has 13 residues. The CDR3 reads CSVRQILNTEAFF. The CDR3 DNA is TGCAGCGTTCGACAGATTTTAAACACTGAAGCTTTCTTT.